Below, 2 T cell receptor beta chains from the same sample are listed, as sequenced in a study of blood T cell repertoires in COVID-19. The data were produced by immunoSEQ multiplex PCR, yet TCRdb's version contains in-frame clones alone and is incomplete. The sample has roughly 330,000 clones, around 86% seen once. Sequencing was performed on PBMCs or T cells enriched from blood (not recorded which). The receptors derive from a woman under 30 who had recovered from COVID-19.

The V and J genes are TRBV6-5 and TRBJ2-6; TRBD1 might be the D (5 bases). Germline CDR1 is MNHEY and CDR2 is SVGAGI. The length of the CDR3 is 15 residues. V lost 7 bases and J 0 bases, leaving 10 bases between the germline ends. The CDR3: CASTQDLSGANVLTF. CDR3 nucleotides: TGTGCCAGCACACAGGACCTCTCTGGGGCCAACGTCCTGACTTTC.

This chain connects TRBV2 to TRBJ2-7, with D possibly TRBD1 on 5 matching bases. V lost 3 bases to trimming and J lost 0 bases, with 12 bases between them. In germline, CDR1 is SNHLY, CDR2 FYNNEI. The CDR3 consists of 15 residues. The CDR3 is CASSDRAPPSYEQYF. The CDR3 DNA is TGTGCCAGCAGTGACAGGGCCCCCCCCTCCTACGAGCAGTACTTC.